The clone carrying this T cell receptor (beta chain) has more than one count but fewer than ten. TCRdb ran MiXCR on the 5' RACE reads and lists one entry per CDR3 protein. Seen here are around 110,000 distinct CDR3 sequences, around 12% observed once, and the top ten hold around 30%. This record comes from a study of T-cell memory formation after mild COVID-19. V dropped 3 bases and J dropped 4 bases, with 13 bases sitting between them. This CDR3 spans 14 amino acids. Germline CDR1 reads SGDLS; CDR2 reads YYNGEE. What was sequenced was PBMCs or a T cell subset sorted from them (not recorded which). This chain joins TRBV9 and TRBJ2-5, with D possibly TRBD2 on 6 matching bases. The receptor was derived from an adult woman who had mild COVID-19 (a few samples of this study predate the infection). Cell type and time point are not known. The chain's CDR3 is CASSGGPGGETQYF. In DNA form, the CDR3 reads TGTGCCAGCAGCGGCGGCCCCGGGGGAGAGACCCAGTACTTC.